The rows below give T cell receptor beta chains drawn from one sample of a study of blood T cell repertoires in COVID-19. The table came from immunoSEQ multiplex PCR; TCRdb's copy has only in-frame clones and leaves some out. There are about 190,000 clones in the sample; 89% occur only once, and around 7% lies in the top ten. Sequenced: peripheral blood. These receptors were obtained from a man aged 35-49 years with acute or convalescent COVID-19. Both conserved end residues are part of each CDR3. The D gene is left open where the match is weak. Clone size is shown for a subset of rows, as once, few, many or a class of expanded clone.

TRBV9	-	TRBJ1-2	-	CASRAGVHGYTF	TGTGCCAGCAGGGCAGGGGTCCATGGCTACACCTTC
TRBV6-5	-	TRBJ1-6	-	CASTETYNSPLHF	TGTGCCAGCACGGAGACTTATAATTCACCCCTCCACTTT
TRBV27	TRBD1	TRBJ1-1	-	CASSWDRGTEAFF	TGTGCCAGCAGTTGGGACAGGGGGACTGAAGCTTTCTTT
TRBV2	TRBD1	TRBJ2-2	-	CASRRTGTNTGELFF	TGTGCCAGCAGGCGGACAGGGACGAACACCGGGGAGCTGTTTTTT
TRBV28	TRBD1	TRBJ1-1	-	CASSTGQYRNTEAFF	TGTGCCAGCAGTACGGGACAGTACAGGAACACTGAAGCTTTCTTT
TRBV18	TRBD1	TRBJ1-4	-	CASCVGQGGEKLFF	TGTGCCAGCTGTGTGGGACAGGGTGGCGAAAAACTGTTTTTT
TRBV27	TRBD1	TRBJ2-7	-	CASRSPGQTYEQYF	TGTGCCAGCAGATCCCCGGGACAGACCTACGAGCAGTACTTC
TRBV4-1	TRBD1	TRBJ1-2	once	CASSTRTGGAGNYGYTF	TGCGCCAGCAGCACCAGGACAGGGGGCGCAGGTAACTATGGCTACACCTTC
TRBV29-1	TRBD1	TRBJ2-7	-	CSVKGAQNKTYEQYF	TGCAGCGTTAAGGGGGCCCAGAATAAGACCTACGAGCAGTACTTC
TRBV5-1	-	TRBJ1-1	-	CASSSDGALMNTEAFF	TGCGCCAGCAGCTCCGACGGAGCACTTATGAACACTGAAGCTTTCTTT
TRBV14	TRBD1	TRBJ1-1	-	CASSRKTGVGDTEAFF	TGTGCCAGCAGCCGTAAAACAGGGGTGGGAGACACTGAAGCTTTCTTT
TRBV2	TRBD1	TRBJ1-5	-	CASRAGTGVGQPQHF	TGTGCCAGCAGAGCCGGGACAGGGGTGGGTCAGCCCCAGCATTTT
TRBV29-1	TRBD2	TRBJ2-1	-	CSVAGGHYNEQFF	TGCAGCGTAGCGGGGGGGCACTACAATGAGCAGTTCTTC
TRBV5-4	TRBD1	TRBJ2-7	once	CASSNRGRFYEQYF	TGTGCCAGCAGCAACAGGGGGCGCTTCTACGAGCAGTACTTC
TRBV27	-	TRBJ1-5	-	CASGDGDNQPQHF	TGTGCCAGCGGCGACGGGGACAATCAGCCCCAGCATTTT
TRBV19	-	TRBJ2-7	-	CASSISQQGPYEQYF	TGTGCCAGTAGTATTTCCCAGCAGGGGCCCTACGAGCAGTACTTC
TRBV11-2	-	TRBJ1-3	-	CASSLGTRDTIYF	TGTGCCAGCAGCTTGGGCACGAGGGACACCATATATTTT
TRBV3-1/TRBV3-2	TRBD2	TRBJ2-5	-	CASSHPLADQETQYF	TGTGCCAGCAGCCACCCTCTAGCGGATCAAGAGACCCAGTACTTC
TRBV5-1	-	TRBJ2-2	-	CASSLAGQNTGELFF	TGCGCCAGCAGCTTGGCGGGTCAGAACACCGGGGAGCTGTTTTTT
TRBV7-8	-	TRBJ1-1	-	CASSFLGRANTEAFF	TGTGCCAGCAGCTTCCTTGGGAGGGCGAACACTGAAGCTTTCTTT
TRBV7-2	-	TRBJ1-5	-	CASSLGGGYQPQHF	TGTGCCAGCAGCCTAGGGGGAGGGTATCAGCCCCAGCATTTT
TRBV30	-	TRBJ2-3	once	CAWTSRGAGNTDTQYF	TGTGCCTGGACCTCCCGTGGGGCTGGGAACACAGATACGCAGTATTTT
TRBV12-5	TRBD1	TRBJ2-1	-	CASGLERDRLHEQFF	TGTGCTAGTGGTTTGGAACGGGACAGGTTACATGAGCAGTTCTTC
TRBV7-9	TRBD1	TRBJ1-6	once	CASSILQGARDSPLHF	TGTGCCAGCAGCATTCTACAGGGGGCCCGGGATTCACCCCTCCACTTT
TRBV13	TRBD2	TRBJ2-1	-	CASSLSFGTSFLQFF	TGTGCCAGCAGCTTATCGTTCGGGACTAGCTTTCTGCAGTTCTTC
TRBV4-3	TRBD1	TRBJ1-1	few	CASSHRDRGTEAFF	TGCGCCAGCAGTCACCGGGACAGAGGTACTGAAGCTTTCTTT
TRBV6-5	TRBD1	TRBJ1-6	-	CASSLTGVSNSPLHF	TGTGCCAGCAGCCTGACAGGGGTGTCTAATTCACCCCTCCACTTT
TRBV9	TRBD2	TRBJ2-7	-	CASSVASSGGLGEQYF	TGTGCCAGCAGCGTAGCTTCTAGCGGGGGGCTTGGCGAGCAGTACTTC
TRBV30	-	TRBJ2-7	-	CAWSVQRYEQYF	TGTGCCTGGAGTGTCCAGCGCTACGAGCAGTACTTC
TRBV7-3	TRBD2	TRBJ2-1	-	CASSKNGATSDYNEQFF	TGTGCCAGCAGCAAGAACGGGGCGACTAGCGACTACAATGAGCAGTTCTTC
TRBV7-8	TRBD2	TRBJ2-5	-	CASSLASGGKQAGETQYF	TGTGCCAGCAGCTTAGCATCGGGAGGGAAACAGGCTGGAGAGACCCAGTACTTC
TRBV2	TRBD2	TRBJ2-1	-	CASSEPLVAGYNEQFF	TGTGCCAGCAGTGAACCCCTTGTAGCGGGCTACAATGAGCAGTTCTTC
TRBV3-1/TRBV3-2	-	TRBJ2-3	-	CASSQDPPSRATDTQYF	TGTGCCAGCAGCCAAGATCCCCCGAGCAGGGCCACAGATACGCAGTATTTT
TRBV6-1	TRBD1	TRBJ1-5	-	CASSAGQGALRNQPQHF	TGTGCCAGCAGTGCGGGACAGGGGGCGCTTCGCAATCAGCCCCAGCATTTT
TRBV7-9	-	TRBJ1-1	-	CASSVGEGTTEAFF	TGTGCCAGCAGCGTAGGGGAGGGGACCACTGAAGCTTTCTTT
TRBV5-1	TRBD2	TRBJ2-1	-	CASSFLRGGFLGDEQFF	TGCGCCAGCAGCTTCCTGCGGGGGGGGTTCTTGGGCGATGAGCAGTTCTTC
TRBV9	TRBD1	TRBJ2-7	-	CASSVVADRVSEQYF	TGTGCCAGCAGCGTAGTTGCCGACAGGGTAAGCGAGCAGTACTTC
TRBV2	TRBD1	TRBJ1-1	-	CASSDVVGQGSWNTEAFF	TGTGCCAGCAGTGACGTTGTGGGACAGGGGAGTTGGAACACTGAAGCTTTCTTT
TRBV27	-	TRBJ1-2	once	CASSLSGQPYGYTF	TGTGCCAGCAGTTTATCAGGACAACCCTATGGCTACACCTTC
TRBV7-9	-	TRBJ1-2	-	CASSLAGQLYGYTF	TGTGCCAGCAGCTTAGCCGGACAGCTCTATGGCTACACCTTC
TRBV6-2/TRBV6-3	-	TRBJ1-1	-	CASSYPLAATEAFF	TGTGCCAGCAGTTACCCCTTGGCGGCAACCGAAGCTTTCTTT
TRBV5-1	TRBD2	TRBJ2-3	-	CASSYGLAGGNTDTQYF	TGCGCCAGCAGCTATGGACTAGCGGGGGGGAACACAGATACGCAGTATTTT
TRBV4-2	TRBD2	TRBJ2-1	-	CASSPLRGGQGNEQFF	TGTGCCAGCAGCCCGCTGCGGGGGGGCCAGGGCAATGAGCAGTTCTTC
TRBV5-1	TRBD2	TRBJ2-2	-	CASSSSGGDTGELFF	TGCGCCAGCAGCTCTAGCGGGGGGGACACCGGGGAGCTGTTTTTT
TRBV24-1	-	TRBJ2-3	-	CATSAAAGTDTQYF	TGTGCCACCAGTGCGGCGGCCGGCACAGATACGCAGTATTTT
TRBV13	-	TRBJ1-1	-	CASSLWGGVNTEAFF	TGTGCCAGCAGCTTATGGGGGGGCGTGAACACTGAAGCTTTCTTT
TRBV19	TRBD2	TRBJ2-1	-	CASSTSGGGVQFF	TGTGCCAGTAGTACCTCCGGGGGAGGGGTGCAGTTCTTC
TRBV2	-	TRBJ1-2	-	CASSDRGIYGYTF	TGTGCCAGCAGTGATCGGGGAATCTATGGCTACACCTTC
TRBV30	-	TRBJ1-1	once	CAWRELGGRNTEAFF	TGTGCCTGGAGGGAATTGGGGGGGAGGAACACTGAAGCTTTCTTT
TRBV7-2	TRBD2	TRBJ2-4	-	CASSSRLGAGGTDIQYF	TGTGCCAGCAGCTCCCGCCTCGGGGCGGGGGGGACGGACATTCAGTACTTC
TRBV11-2	-	TRBJ1-1	-	CASSFTGQGNTEAFF	TGTGCCAGCAGCTTCACAGGGCAGGGGAACACTGAAGCTTTCTTT
TRBV4-2	TRBD1	TRBJ1-2	-	CASSQWDRRAFYGYTF	TGTGCCAGCAGCCAATGGGACAGGCGAGCATTCTATGGCTACACCTTC
TRBV14	TRBD1	TRBJ2-7	-	CASSPFRTGISYEQYF	TGTGCCAGCAGCCCGTTTAGGACAGGGATCTCCTACGAGCAGTACTTC